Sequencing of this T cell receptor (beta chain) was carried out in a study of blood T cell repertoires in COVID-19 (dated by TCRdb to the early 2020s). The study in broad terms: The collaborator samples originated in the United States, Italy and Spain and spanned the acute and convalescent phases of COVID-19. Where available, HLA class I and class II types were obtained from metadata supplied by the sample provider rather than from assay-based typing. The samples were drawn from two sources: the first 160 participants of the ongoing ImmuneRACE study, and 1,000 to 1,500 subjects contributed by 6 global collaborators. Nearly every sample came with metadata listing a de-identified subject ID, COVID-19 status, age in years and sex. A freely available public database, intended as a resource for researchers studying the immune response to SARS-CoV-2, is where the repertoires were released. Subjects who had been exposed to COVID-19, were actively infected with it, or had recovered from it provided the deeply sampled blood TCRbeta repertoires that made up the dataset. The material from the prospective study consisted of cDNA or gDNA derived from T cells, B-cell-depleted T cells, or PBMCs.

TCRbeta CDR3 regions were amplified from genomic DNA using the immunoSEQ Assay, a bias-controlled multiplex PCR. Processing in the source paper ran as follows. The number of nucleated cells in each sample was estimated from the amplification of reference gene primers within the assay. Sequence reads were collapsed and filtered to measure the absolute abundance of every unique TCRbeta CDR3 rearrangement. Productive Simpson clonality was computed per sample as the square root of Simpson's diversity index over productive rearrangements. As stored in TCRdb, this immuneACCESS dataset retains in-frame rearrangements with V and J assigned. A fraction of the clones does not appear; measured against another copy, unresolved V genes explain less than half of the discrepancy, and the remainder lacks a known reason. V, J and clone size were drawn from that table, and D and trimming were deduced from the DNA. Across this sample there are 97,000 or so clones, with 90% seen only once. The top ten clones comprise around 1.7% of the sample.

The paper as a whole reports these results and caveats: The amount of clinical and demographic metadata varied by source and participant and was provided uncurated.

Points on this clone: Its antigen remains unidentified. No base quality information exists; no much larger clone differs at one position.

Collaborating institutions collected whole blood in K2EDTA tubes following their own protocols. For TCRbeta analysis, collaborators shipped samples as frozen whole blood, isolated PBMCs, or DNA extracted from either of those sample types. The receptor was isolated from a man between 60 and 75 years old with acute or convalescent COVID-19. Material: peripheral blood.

The CDR3 sequence is CASSLDRPTDTQYF. The sequence in DNA is TGCGCCAGCAGCCTTGACAGACCCACAGATACGCAGTATTTT. The chain employs TRBV5-1 and TRBJ2-3, and TRBD1 may be the D gene, going by 5 matching bases. Including the terminal cysteine and phenylalanine, the CDR3 comprises 14 residues. Just the 42-base CDR3 DNA is kept, in frame starting at base 1. V loses 4 bases, J loses 2 bases, and the germline ends lie 11 bases apart. Reading the germline V gene gives CDR1 SGHRS and CDR2 YFSETQ.